The present entry profiles one TCR beta chain with its context. Antigen: not known. This table comes from immunoSEQ multiplex PCR, and its TCRdb copy is limited to in-frame clones, with some not included. Of over a million clones in the sample, approximately 72% were seen once. This entry comes from a study of shared clonotypes between healthy human individuals. Study-wide findings and caveats: Clonotype sharing among the donors was expected to vary with sequencing depth.

Both subsets, CD45RA+ naive and CD45RA-negative memory, were split from the CD4+ cells. The length of the CDR3 is 15 residues. Germline CDR1 is SNHLY and CDR2 is FYNNEI. Trimming left V 0 bases short and J 4 bases short, with 10 bases between. V gene TRBV2 combines with J gene TRBJ1-5; maybe TRBD1 (6 bases). This TCR derives from a man aged 18 to 30 in good health. The sample taken for sequencing was memory CD4+ T cells sorted from blood. As for subset: CD45RA-negative fraction. The CDR3 nucleotides read TGTGCCAGCAGTGAAGCGCTTAGGGGGAATCAGCCCCAGCATTTT. Encoded protein: CASSEALRGNQPQHF.